The 8 T cell receptor beta chains given below trace back to one sample, sequenced in a study of Ad26.COV2.S vaccination and SARS-CoV-2 variants. The treatment is: over 15 received Ad26.COV2.S at low or high dose, single or two shots; about 5 received placebo; per-sample allocation not given. Sampling occurred on day 63 after the first vaccine or placebo injection. Data came from immunoSEQ multiplex PCR; TCRdb stores just in-frame clones and leaves some out. The sample records about 350,000 clones, about 88% being singletons. This specimen was peripheral blood, taken in a trial of Ad26.COV2.S vaccine versus placebo. Receptors originate from a person between 18 and 65 years old who received the Ad26.COV2.S COVID-19 vaccine or a placebo.

V usage is TRBV5-8 and J usage is TRBJ2-7, with 7 positions matching TRBD1. V was clipped by 0 bases and J by 4 bases; unmatched bases: 1. Germline V gene data show CDR1 as SGHTS and CDR2 as YDEGEE. CDR3 length: 13 residues. The DNA of the CDR3 is TGTGCCAGCAGCTTGGACAGGGGTTACGAGCAGTACTTC. Translating gives CASSLDRGYEQYF.

The chain uses TRBV19 and TRBJ2-2; D gene uncertain. The CDR3 consists of 14 residues. Trimming removed 5 bases at V and 1 base at J, with 8 bases between. Germline V gene lookup returns CDR1 LNHDA and CDR2 SQIVND (reference sequence). The DNA for the CDR3 is TGTGCCAGTAGTTTCGATTTGAACACCGGGGAGCTGTTTTTT. Translated, it gives CASSFDLNTGELFF.

The rearrangement links TRBV28 to TRBJ2-7; D unclear. CDR1 MDHEN and CDR2 SYDVKM come from the germline V gene. The germline V and J ends were trimmed by 7 bases and 1 base, with 11 bases remaining between them. This CDR3 has 13 amino acids. CDR3 sequence: CASTAKVSYEQYF. CDR3 bases: TGTGCCAGCACCGCCAAGGTGTCCTACGAGCAGTACTTC.

The rearrangement joins TRBV5-1 to TRBJ2-3; 12 nucleotides align to TRBD1. Germline values: CDR1 SGHRS, CDR2 YFSETQ. Trimming removed 6 bases from V and 4 bases from J; junction bases left unmatched: 6. This CDR3 is 15 amino acids long. CDR3 in amino acids: CASNSGQGASDTQYF. The CDR3, as DNA: TGCGCCAGCAACTCGGGACAGGGGGCCTCAGATACGCAGTATTTT.

J is TRBJ1-6 and V is TRBV29-1; 10 bases are shared with TRBD1. Germline values: CDR1 SQVTM, CDR2 ANQGSEA. The length of the CDR3 is 15 residues. J lost 4 bases, V lost 5 bases, and 5 bases had no gene match. CDR3 DNA: TGCAGCGTTAGGACAGGGGGGTCGTATAATTCACCCCTCCACTTT. Residues: CSVRTGGSYNSPLHF.

This clone was seen just once. This chain joins TRBV5-1 and TRBJ2-7, with a tentative D call TRBD1 (5 bases). The CDR3 has 12 residues. CDR1 and CDR2 from the germline V gene are SGHRS and YFSETQ. The V end lost 0 bases, the J end lost 5 bases, and 6 bases lay between the germline ends. The DNA of the CDR3 is TGCGCCAGCAGCTTGGAGGGGCACGAGCAGTACTTC. It yields the protein CASSLEGHEQYF.

This chain connects TRBV6-2 or TRBV6-3 to TRBJ1-2, with 9 positions matching TRBD1. Germline V gives CDR1 MNHEY, CDR2 SVGEGT. The V gene end was trimmed by 6 bases and the J gene end by 12 bases; junction bases not matched to a gene: 11. This CDR3 has 13 residues. Here the CDR3 reads CASSPSTGGKDTF. DNA for the CDR3: TGTGCCAGCAGCCCATCGACAGGGGGTAAGGACACCTTC.

This clone has only one observation. The rearrangement links TRBV19 to TRBJ1-5; the D is unclear. The germline CDR1 and CDR2 sequences are LNHDA and SQIVND (reference sequence). Deletions cut 2 bases from V and 9 bases from J, with 11 bases between. The CDR3 covers 13 residues. The CDR3 DNA sequence: TGTGCCAGTAGTATACAAGAGGAGGCGCCCCAGCATTTT. This translates into CASSIQEEAPQHF. Full variable domain (missing parts from reference TRBV19 and TRBJ1-5): DGGITQSPKYLFRKEGQNVTLSCEQNLNHDAMYWYRQDPGQGLRLIYYSQIVNDFQKGDIAEGYSVSREKKESFPLTVTSAQKNPTAFYLCASSIQEEAPQHFGDGTRLSIL.